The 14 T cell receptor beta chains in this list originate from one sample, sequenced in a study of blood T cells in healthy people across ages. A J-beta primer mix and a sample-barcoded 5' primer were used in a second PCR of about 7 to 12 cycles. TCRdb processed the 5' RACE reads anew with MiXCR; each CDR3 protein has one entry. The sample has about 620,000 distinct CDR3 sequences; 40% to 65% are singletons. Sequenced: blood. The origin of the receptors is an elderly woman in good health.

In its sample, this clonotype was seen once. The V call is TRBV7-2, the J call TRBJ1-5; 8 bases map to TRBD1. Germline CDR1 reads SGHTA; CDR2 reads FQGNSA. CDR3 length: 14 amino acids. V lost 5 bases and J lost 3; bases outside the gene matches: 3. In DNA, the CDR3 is TGTGCCAGCAGCGGGGGACAGGTCAATCAGCCCCAGCATTTT. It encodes CASSGGQVNQPQHF.

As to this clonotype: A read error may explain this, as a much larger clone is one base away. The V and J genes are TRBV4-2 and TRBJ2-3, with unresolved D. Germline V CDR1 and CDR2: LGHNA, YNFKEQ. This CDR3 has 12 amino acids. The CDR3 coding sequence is TGTGCCTGCAGCCAAGAGGTGGATACGCAGTATTTT. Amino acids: CACSQEVDTQYF.

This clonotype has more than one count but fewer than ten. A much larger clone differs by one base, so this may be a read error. As DNA, the CDR3 is TGTGCCAGCAGCCTCGGACTAGCGGAACGAGAGACCCAGTACTTC. Translating it yields CASSLGLAERETQYF. The rearrangement uses TRBV3-1 and TRBJ2-5; 10 bases line up with TRBD2. The CDR3 length is 15 residues. The junction had 6 bases not matched to a gene; V was cut back by 4 bases and J by 4 bases. The germline CDR1 and CDR2 sequences are LGHDT and YNNKEL (reference sequence).

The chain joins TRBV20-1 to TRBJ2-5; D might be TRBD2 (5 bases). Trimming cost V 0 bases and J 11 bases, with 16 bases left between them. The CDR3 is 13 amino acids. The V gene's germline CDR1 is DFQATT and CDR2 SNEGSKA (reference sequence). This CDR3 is CSARDHTDYKQYF. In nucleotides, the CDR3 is TGCAGTGCTAGAGATCACACTGACTACAAGCAGTACTTC.

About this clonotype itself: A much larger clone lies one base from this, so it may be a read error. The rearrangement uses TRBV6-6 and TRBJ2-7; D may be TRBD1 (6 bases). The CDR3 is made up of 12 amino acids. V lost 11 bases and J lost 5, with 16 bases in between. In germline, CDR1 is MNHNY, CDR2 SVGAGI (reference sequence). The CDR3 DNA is TGTGCCGGCACTCAGGGGTTTGACGAGCAGTACTTC. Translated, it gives CAGTQGFDEQYF.

CDR3: CASSPAGGVFYEQYF. The CDR3, as DNA: TGTGCCAGCAGCCCCGCAGGGGGCGTTTTTTATGAGCAGTACTTC. The V call is TRBV7-2, the J call TRBJ2-7; 8 positions agree with TRBD1. The V gene end was trimmed by 5 bases and the J gene end by 7 bases; junction bases not matched to a gene: 13. The CDR3 length is 15 residues. The germline CDR1 and CDR2 sequences are SGHTA and FQGNSA.

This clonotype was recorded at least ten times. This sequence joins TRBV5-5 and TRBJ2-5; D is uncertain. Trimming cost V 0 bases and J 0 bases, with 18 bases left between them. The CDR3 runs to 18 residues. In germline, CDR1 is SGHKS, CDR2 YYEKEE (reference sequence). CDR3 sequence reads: CASSLGAVSPIDQETQYF. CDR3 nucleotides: TGTGCCAGCAGCTTGGGAGCTGTTAGCCCGATAGACCAAGAGACCCAGTACTTC.

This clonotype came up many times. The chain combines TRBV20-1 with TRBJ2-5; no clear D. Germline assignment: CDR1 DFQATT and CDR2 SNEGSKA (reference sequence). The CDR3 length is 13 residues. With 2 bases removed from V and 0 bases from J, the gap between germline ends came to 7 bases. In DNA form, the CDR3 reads TGCAGTGCTAGATCGGTCTACCAAGAGACCCAGTACTTC. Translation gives CSARSVYQETQYF.

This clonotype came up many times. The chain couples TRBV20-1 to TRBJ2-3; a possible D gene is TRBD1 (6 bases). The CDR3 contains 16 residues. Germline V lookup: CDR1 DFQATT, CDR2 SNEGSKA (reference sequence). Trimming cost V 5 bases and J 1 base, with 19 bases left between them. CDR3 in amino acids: CSAAKLGGRGTDTQYF. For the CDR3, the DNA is TGCAGTGCTGCGAAGCTAGGGGGTAGAGGCACAGATACGCAGTATTTT.

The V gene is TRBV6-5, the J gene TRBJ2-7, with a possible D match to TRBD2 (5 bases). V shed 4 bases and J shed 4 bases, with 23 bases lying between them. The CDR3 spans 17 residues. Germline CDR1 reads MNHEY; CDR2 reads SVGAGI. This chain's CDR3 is CASSFRGRTNLRYEQYF. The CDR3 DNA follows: TGTGCCAGCAGTTTTAGAGGGCGTACTAATTTGAGGTACGAGCAGTACTTC.

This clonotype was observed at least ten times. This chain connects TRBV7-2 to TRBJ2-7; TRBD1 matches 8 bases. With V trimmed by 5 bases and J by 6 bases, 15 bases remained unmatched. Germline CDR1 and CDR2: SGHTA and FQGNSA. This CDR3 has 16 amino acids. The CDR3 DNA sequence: TGTGCCAGCAGCCCTTCAAGCGACAGGGGTGGAATCGAGCAGTACTTC. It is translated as CASSPSSDRGGIEQYF.

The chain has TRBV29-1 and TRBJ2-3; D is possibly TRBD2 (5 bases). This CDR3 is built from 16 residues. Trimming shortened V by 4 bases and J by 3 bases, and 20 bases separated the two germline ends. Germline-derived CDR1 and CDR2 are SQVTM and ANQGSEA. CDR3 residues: CSVVPLPSTGTDTQYF. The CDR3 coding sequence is TGCAGCGTTGTCCCTCTCCCCAGCACGGGAACAGATACGCAGTATTTT.

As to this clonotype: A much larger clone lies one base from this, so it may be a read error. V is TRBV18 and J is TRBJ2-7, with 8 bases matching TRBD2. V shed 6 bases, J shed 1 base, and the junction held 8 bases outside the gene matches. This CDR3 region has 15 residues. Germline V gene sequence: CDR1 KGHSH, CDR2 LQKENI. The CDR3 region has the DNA TGTGCCAGCTCCCCGGGGGGGGTTAGGTCCTACGAGCAGTACGTC. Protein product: CASSPGGVRSYEQYV.

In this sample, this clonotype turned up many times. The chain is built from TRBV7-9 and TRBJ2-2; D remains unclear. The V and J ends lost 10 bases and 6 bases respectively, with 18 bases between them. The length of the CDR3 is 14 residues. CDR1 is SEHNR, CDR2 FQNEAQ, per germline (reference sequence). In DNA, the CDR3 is TGTGCCACCCAGGACCAAACTGAGGCCGGGGAGCTGTTTTTT. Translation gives CATQDQTEAGELFF.